This T cell receptor beta chain was obtained from a study of blood T cell repertoires in COVID-19. Study at large: The analysed material was cDNA or gDNA that came from T cells, B-cell-depleted T cells, or PBMCs.

Authors' methods: Amplification of reference gene primers provided the estimated nucleated cell counts. Clones were read by immunoSEQ multiplex PCR, and TCRdb kept only the in-frame ones, dropping some. V and J calls and clone size are as listed in that table; D and trimming were resolved from the DNA. The table lists about 34,000 clones, roughly 75% of them singletons. Germline CDR1 reads LGHDT; CDR2 reads YNNKEL (reference sequence). V was pared by 2 bases and J by 1 base, with 7 bases of the junction left unmatched. This CDR3 comprises 17 residues. The material sequenced was peripheral blood. The clonotype originates from an elderly man with active or convalescent COVID-19. The genes are TRBV3-1 (or the pseudogene TRBV3-2) and TRBJ2-2; 7 nucleotides align to TRBD2. The CDR3 here is CASSQKAGRLNTGELFF. The CDR3 DNA follows: TGTGCCAGCAGCCAAAAAGCGGGGCGGTTGAACACCGGGGAGCTGTTTTTT.